These 17 T cell receptor beta chains originate from one sample sequenced in a study of T cell changes during pregnancy in multiple sclerosis (dated by TCRdb to about 2019). Libraries were constructed by the immunoSEQ multiplex PCR assay. What TCRdb holds here is the immuneACCESS table cut down to in-frame rearrangements. Part of the clones is not present; checked against another copy, under half of the missing clones reflect an unresolved V gene, and the others are unexplained. This sample is represented by fewer than 65,000 clones; approximately 90% of them were singletons. Less than 0.45% of the sample lies in the top ten. Sequenced material: CD4+ T cells from peripheral blood mononuclear cells, taken after pregnancy. These TCRs come from a female donor with multiple sclerosis, enrolled in a pregnancy study.

The count of this clone is one. This sequence joins TRBV10-3 and TRBJ2-1; tentative D call: TRBD2 (6 bases). The V and J ends lost 2 bases and 10 bases respectively, with 12 bases between them. The germline gives CDR1 ENHRY, CDR2 SYGVKD. The CDR3 runs 13 residues. CDR3 sequence reads: CAISEPPSGEQFF. The CDR3 DNA follows: TGTGCCATCAGTGAGCCACCAAGCGGGGAGCAGTTCTTC.

The chain is built from TRBV19 and TRBJ2-1, with D perhaps matching TRBD2 (6 bases). Trimming took off 6 bases at V and 6 bases at J, with 15 bases between the two ends. The CDR3 has 14 amino acids. Germline CDR1 reads LNHDA; CDR2 reads SQIVND (reference sequence). The DNA of the CDR3 is TGTGCCAGTAGGCTACTTGGAGGGGTCAATGAGCAGTTCTTC. Translated: CASRLLGGVNEQFF.

In the case of this clone: The junction departs from the called germline gene at one end, perhaps through a read error. The CDR3 reads CASSLPPGTSPHF. The DNA of the CDR3 is TGTGCCAGCAGTCTCCCGCCCGGGACTAGCCCCCACTTC. V and J are TRBV28 and TRBJ2-5; TRBD2 matches 9 bases. The CDR3 sequence is 13 residues long. Germline V gene lookup returns CDR1 MDHEN and CDR2 SYDVKM.

The chain links TRBV7-2 to TRBJ1-5; maybe TRBD1 (5 bases). V lost 2 bases and J 7 bases, leaving 12 bases between the germline ends. The CDR3 length is 14 residues. Germline V gene lookup returns CDR1 SGHTA and CDR2 FQGNSA. The CDR3 nucleotides read TGTGCCAGCAGCTTACAGGGCCGTAACCAGCCCCAGCATTTT. Its translation is CASSLQGRNQPQHF.

The table lists this clone with a count of one. The chain carries TRBV27 and TRBJ1-1; tentative D call: TRBD1 (6 bases). The CDR3 is made up of 13 amino acids. With 3 bases removed from V and 5 bases from J, the gap between germline ends came to 10 bases. In germline, CDR1 is MNHEY, CDR2 SMNVEV (reference sequence). CDR3 in amino acids: CASSFTGFTEAFF. As DNA, the CDR3 is TGTGCCAGCAGTTTCACAGGGTTTACTGAAGCTTTCTTT.

The sample holds a few counts of this clone. This chain uses TRBV5-5 with TRBJ1-2; D possibly corresponds to TRBD1 (6 bases). Trimming pared 4 bases from V and 6 bases from J, leaving 13 bases between. The CDR3 sequence is 13 residues long. Germline V gene data show CDR1 as SGHKS and CDR2 as YYEKEE (reference sequence). The CDR3 region is CASSDSGTHGYTF. CDR3 nucleotides: TGTGCCAGCAGCGATTCCGGGACACATGGCTACACCTTC.

V and J are TRBV5-1 and TRBJ2-3; TRBD2 agrees at 7 bases. This CDR3 is 15 amino acids long. The ends lost 0 bases at V and 1 base at J; junction bases unmatched: 2. Looked up from germline, CDR1 is SGHRS and CDR2 is YFSETQ. The CDR3 coding sequence is TGCGCCAGCAGCTTGGGGCTAGCGGGCACAGATACGCAGTATTTT. Amino acids: CASSLGLAGTDTQYF. The full variable domain, completed using reference TRBV5-1 and TRBJ2-3, is KAGVTQTPRYLIKTRGQQVTLSCSPISGHRSVSWYQQTPGQGLQFLFEYFSETQRNKGNFPGRFSGRQFSNSRSEMNVSTLELGDSALYLCASSLGLAGTDTQYFGPGTRLTVL.

This chain uses TRBV15 with TRBJ2-5, with D possibly TRBD2 on 6 matching bases. Germline assignment: CDR1 LNHNV and CDR2 YYDKDF (reference sequence). The CDR3 sequence is 16 residues long. The ends were cut back, 5 bases at V and 1 base at J, with 17 bases in the middle. The CDR3 DNA is TGTGCCACCAGCCCACTCAGGGCTAGCGTCCAAGAGACCCAGTACTTC. It encodes CATSPLRASVQETQYF.

J is TRBJ1-5 and V is TRBV19; 10 bases agree with TRBD1. CDR3 length equals 14 residues. Germline V CDR1 and CDR2: LNHDA, SQIVND (reference sequence). Losses at the gene ends were 6 bases for V and 5 bases for J; bases not matched to a gene: 4. CDR3 nucleotides: TGTGCCAGTAGCCGACAGGGGGCATATCAGCCCCAGCATTTT. Translating gives CASSRQGAYQPQHF.

V gene TRBV5-1 combines with J gene TRBJ2-3; 8 positions match TRBD1. Germline CDR1 is SGHRS and CDR2 is YFSETQ. The junction had 7 bases not matched to a gene; V was cut back by 7 bases and J by 3 bases. This CDR3 is 14 amino acids long. The CDR3 nucleotides read TGCGCCAGCGGTCAGGGGGCTCTAACAGATACGCAGTATTTT. This encodes CASGQGALTDTQYF.

The V call is TRBV7-2, the J call TRBJ2-2; perhaps TRBD1 as D (5 bases). V was shortened by 1 base and J by 0 bases, with 12 bases between the two germline ends. Germline CDR1 is SGHTA and CDR2 is FQGNSA. The CDR3 runs to 17 residues. CDR3 sequence reads: CASSLDRLMSNTGELFF. The CDR3, as DNA: TGTGCCAGCAGCTTAGACAGGTTAATGTCGAACACCGGGGAGCTGTTTTTT.

This chain connects TRBV5-1 to TRBJ2-7, with D perhaps TRBD1 (5 bases). Germline CDR1 SGHRS, CDR2 YFSETQ. Deletions cut 4 bases from V and 1 base from J, with 15 bases between. The CDR3 has 15 residues. The CDR3 region is CASSPARVQSYEQYF. The CDR3 DNA reads as TGCGCCAGCAGCCCGGCCAGGGTCCAATCCTACGAGCAGTACTTC.

The V and J genes are TRBV7-2 and TRBJ1-1; D remains unclear. V lost 2 bases and J lost 2, with 6 bases in between. The CDR3 spans 13 residues. Germline CDR1 and CDR2: SGHTA and FQGNSA. The CDR3 reads CASSLISNTEAFF. In nucleotides, the CDR3 is TGTGCCAGCAGCTTAATCTCTAACACTGAAGCTTTCTTT.

The rearrangement links TRBV2 to TRBJ1-5; a weak D match, TRBD1 (5 bases). Between the trimmed V and J ends, which lost 7 bases and 3 bases, there was a span of 10 bases. Per the germline V gene, CDR1 is SNHLY and CDR2 is FYNNEI. The CDR3 length is 13 residues. In DNA, the CDR3 is TGTGCCAGCAAGGGGCAGGTCAATCAGCCCCAGCATTTT. Amino acids: CASKGQVNQPQHF.

This clone was detected once. The J gene is TRBJ2-7, the V gene TRBV2, with 7 bases aligning to TRBD2. This CDR3 has 16 amino acids. Germline V gives CDR1 SNHLY, CDR2 FYNNEI. V was clipped by 3 bases and J by 6 bases; unmatched bases: 14. The CDR3: CASSDPGGRFRSEQYF. The CDR3 nucleotides are TGTGCCAGCAGTGACCCGGGGGGAAGGTTTCGGTCCGAGCAGTACTTC. Complete variable domain (other parts from reference TRBV2 and TRBJ2-7): EPEVTQTPSHQVTQMGQEVILRCVPISNHLYFYWYRQILGQKVEFLVSFYNNEISEKSEIFDDQFSVERPDGSNFTLKIRSTKLEDSAMYFCASSDPGGRFRSEQYFGPGTRLTVT.

The chain combines TRBV2 with TRBJ1-5; 7 positions agree with TRBD1. This CDR3 comprises 16 residues. The V gene's germline CDR1 is SNHLY and CDR2 FYNNEI. The V segment lost 7 bases and the J segment 1 base; nucleotides outside the gene matches: 10. CDR3 loop: CASTNRRGPSNQPQHF. CDR3 DNA sequence: TGTGCCAGCACCAACAGGAGGGGGCCGAGCAATCAGCCCCAGCATTTT. The full variable domain, in which reference TRBV2 and TRBJ1-5 provide the parts outside the CDR3, is EPEVTQTPSHQVTQMGQEVILRCVPISNHLYFYWYRQILGQKVEFLVSFYNNEISEKSEIFDDQFSVERPDGSNFTLKIRSTKLEDSAMYFCASTNRRGPSNQPQHFGDGTRLSIL.

The chain uses TRBV27 and TRBJ2-2; TRBD2 might be the D (6 bases). The V end lost 5 bases, the J end lost 4 bases, and 14 bases lay between the germline ends. The CDR3 spans 15 residues. CDR1 and CDR2 from the germline V gene are MNHEY and SMNVEV (reference sequence). The CDR3 DNA is TGTGCCAGCAGTCTGACTTCTAGCGCCACCGGGGAGCTGTTTTTT. Translated: CASSLTSSATGELFF.